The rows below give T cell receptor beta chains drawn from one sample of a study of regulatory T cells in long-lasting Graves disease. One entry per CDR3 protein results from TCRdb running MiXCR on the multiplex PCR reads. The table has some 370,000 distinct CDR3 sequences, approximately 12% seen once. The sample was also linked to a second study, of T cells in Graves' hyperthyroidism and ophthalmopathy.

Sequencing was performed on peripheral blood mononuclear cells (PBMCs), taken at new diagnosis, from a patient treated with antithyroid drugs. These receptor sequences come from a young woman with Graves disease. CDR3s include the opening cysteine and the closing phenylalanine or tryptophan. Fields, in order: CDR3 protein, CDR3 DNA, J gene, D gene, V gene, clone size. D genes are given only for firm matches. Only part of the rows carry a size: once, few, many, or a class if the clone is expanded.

CASSQEKYSTDTQYF | TGTGCCAGCAGCCAAGAAAAGTACAGCACAGATACGCAGTATTTT | TRBJ2-3 | NA | TRBV3-1 | NA
CSSPRGAKTADTQYF | TGCAGTTCCCCTAGGGGGGCCAAGACTGCAGATACGCAGTATTTT | TRBJ2-3 | NA | TRBV20-1 | many
CASSPQDSWGGYTF | TGTGCCAGCAGCCCCCAGGACAGTTGGGGTGGCTACACCTTC | TRBJ1-2 | NA | TRBV3-1 | many
CASRGLAVNTGELFF | TGTGCCAGCAGGGGACTAGCGGTTAACACCGGGGAGCTGTTTTTT | TRBJ2-2 | TRBD2 | TRBV7-9 | many
CASGEGADITDTQYF | TGCGCCAGCGGCGAGGGGGCGGACATCACAGATACGCAGTATTTT | TRBJ2-3 | TRBD1 | TRBV4-1 | many
CASSLYGEQFF | TGTGCCAGCAGCTTATACGGGGAGCAGTTCTTC | TRBJ2-1 | NA | TRBV28 | many
CASSLPLPGQVGAFF | TGTGCCAGCAGCTTACCACTCCCGGGACAGGTGGGAGCTTTCTTT | TRBJ1-1 | TRBD1 | TRBV7-9 | many
CASSVGWAYNEQFF | TGTGCCAGCAGCGTAGGGTGGGCCTACAATGAGCAGTTCTTC | TRBJ2-1 | NA | TRBV9 | NA
CASSQDSGGMNTEAFF | TGCGCCAGCAGCCAAGATAGCGGGGGGATGAACACTGAAGCTTTCTTT | TRBJ1-1 | NA | TRBV4-3 | few
CASSKEQGELSGELFF | TGTGCCAGCAGCAAAGAGCAGGGAGAGCTGTCCGGGGAGCTGTTTTTT | TRBJ2-2 | NA | TRBV7-8 | many
CSVGGEDTNPNYGYTF | TGCAGCGTTGGGGGGGAGGACACGAACCCTAACTATGGCTACACCTTC | TRBJ1-2 | NA | TRBV29-1 | NA
CASRSTSGSRNNEQFF | TGTGCCAGCAGATCGACTAGCGGGAGCCGCAACAATGAGCAGTTCTTC | TRBJ2-1 | TRBD2 | TRBV28 | many
CASSTGSLYGYTF | TGTGCCAGCAGTACAGGGTCCCTCTATGGCTACACCTTC | TRBJ1-2 | NA | TRBV12-3/TRBV12-4 | many
CASSHPRGGTPNTGELFF | TGCGCCAGCAGCCATCCTCGTGGGGGGACTCCGAACACCGGGGAGCTGTTTTTT | TRBJ2-2 | NA | TRBV4-3 | NA
CASSRNPLGAGAFF | TGTGCCAGCAGCCGAAACCCTCTCGGGGCTGGGGCTTTCTTT | TRBJ1-1 | NA | TRBV28 | NA
CASSSRLRGSYNEQFF | TGTGCCAGCAGTTCGCGGTTGAGGGGTTCCTACAATGAGCAGTTCTTC | TRBJ2-1 | NA | TRBV28 | many
CASSWGSAPNCGYTF | TGTGCCAGCAGCTGGGGGTCGGCTCCTAACTGTGGCTACACCTTC | TRBJ1-2 | NA | TRBV7-2 | few
CASSTRGGWVYNEQFF | TGTGCCAGTAGTACTCGGGGGGGCTGGGTCTACAATGAGCAGTTCTTC | TRBJ2-1 | TRBD2 | TRBV19 | many
CASSYGTFRWRRRGHYEQYF | TGTGCCAGCAGTTACGGCACGTTCAGGTGGCGCCGGCGCGGGCACTACGAGCAGTACTTC | TRBJ2-7 | NA | TRBV6-5 | many
CASSLTSGFTADTQYF | TGCGCCAGCAGCTTGACCTCGGGTTTTACGGCAGATACGCAGTATTTT | TRBJ2-3 | NA | TRBV5-1 | NA
CSARDRDTRLNTEAFF | TGCAGTGCTAGAGATCGCGACACGAGACTGAACACTGAAGCTTTCTTT | TRBJ1-1 | NA | TRBV20-1 | NA
CASFPGTSGAYEQYF | TGTGCCAGCTTCCCCGGGACTAGCGGAGCCTACGAGCAGTACTTC | TRBJ2-7 | TRBD2 | TRBV6-2/TRBV6-3 | many
CSAPTAYGWRYGYTF | TGCAGTGCCCCGACCGCCTACGGTTGGCGCTATGGCTACACCTTC | TRBJ1-2 | NA | TRBV20-1 | few
CSATIGQGVNTEAFF | TGCAGTGCTACTATCGGACAGGGGGTGAACACTGAAGCTTTCTTT | TRBJ1-1 | TRBD1 | TRBV20-1 | many
CANSIGTFTEAFF | TGTGCCAACAGCATCGGGACATTTACTGAAGCTTTCTTT | TRBJ1-1 | NA | TRBV6-1 | many
CASSLYGGPLDAYSNQPQHF | TGTGCCAGCAGCTTATACGGGGGACCCCTTGACGCTTATAGCAATCAGCCCCAGCATTTT | TRBJ1-5 | NA | TRBV7-2 | once